These 13 T cell receptor beta chains were all obtained from the same sample, sequenced in a study of shared clonotypes between healthy human individuals. Sequencing used immunoSEQ multiplex PCR; TCRdb keeps in-frame clones, though not all of them. The profile shows under 600,000 clones, about 97% of them singletons. Sequencing used naive CD4+ T cells sorted from blood. Subset given: CD45RA+ positively selected. These receptor sequences come from a woman aged 30 to 39 in good health.

The chain joins TRBV7-2 to TRBJ2-2, with TRBD2 matching 7 bases. Per germline, CDR1 SGHTA and CDR2 FQGNSA. Germline trimming cut 0 bases from V and 7 bases from J; bases unmatched to any gene: 5. This CDR3 spans 15 amino acids. CDR3 loop: CASSLAGGPVGELFF. CDR3 DNA sequence: TGTGCCAGCAGCTTAGCGGGAGGGCCGGTCGGGGAGCTGTTTTTT.

The chain employs TRBV28 and TRBJ2-1, with a tentative D call TRBD2 (7 bases). The CDR3 contains 15 residues. Trimming shortened V by 8 bases and J by 0 bases, and 14 bases separated the two germline ends. Germline CDR1 reads MDHEN; CDR2 reads SYDVKM. The CDR3: CASEGGGISYNEQFF. The CDR3, as DNA: TGTGCCAGCGAAGGGGGAGGGATCTCCTACAATGAGCAGTTCTTC.

Here the CDR3 reads CASRDPVGTSTDTQYF. The CDR3 nucleotides are TGTGCCAGTAGGGATCCGGTCGGTACTAGCACAGATACGCAGTATTTT. The V call is TRBV19, the J call TRBJ2-3; no definite D call. The V and J ends lost 6 bases and 0 bases respectively, with 16 bases between them. This CDR3 is built from 16 residues. Per the germline V gene, CDR1 is LNHDA and CDR2 is SQIVND (reference sequence).

The chain carries TRBV28 and TRBJ1-3, with no clear D. The germline V gene encodes CDR1 MDHEN and CDR2 SYDVKM. The CDR3 runs 15 residues. With 6 bases removed from V and 7 bases from J, the gap between germline ends came to 19 bases. The DNA of the CDR3 is TGTGCCAGCAGGCCCGCGGGGTGGGCCCGCAACACCATATATTTT. It specifies CASRPAGWARNTIYF. The complete variable domain, with remaining parts taken from reference TRBV28 and TRBJ1-3, reads DVKVTQSSRYLVKRTGEKVFLECVQDMDHENMFWYRQDPGLGLRLIYFSYDVKMKEKGDIPEGYSVSREKKERFSLILESASTNQTSMYLCASRPAGWARNTIYFGEGSWLTVV.

In its sample, this clone was seen once. The gene calls are TRBV7-9 and TRBJ2-1; TRBD2 matches at 12 bases. Germline CDR1 is SEHNR and CDR2 is FQNEAQ (reference sequence). Trimming took 4 bases from V and 6 from J; bases not matched to a gene: 4. This CDR3 contains 15 residues. The CDR3 here is CASSSLAGGVNEQFF. In DNA form, the CDR3 reads TGTGCCAGCAGCTCACTAGCGGGAGGTGTCAATGAGCAGTTCTTC.

The V and J genes are TRBV28 and TRBJ2-3; TRBD1 aligns across 7 bases. CDR1 is MDHEN and CDR2 is SYDVKM in the germline V gene. The CDR3 runs 15 residues. The trim removed 4 bases at V and 8 bases at J, leaving 12 bases unmatched. The CDR3 sequence is CASSSEDRKGSTQYF. In nucleotides, the CDR3 is TGTGCCAGCAGTTCCGAGGACAGGAAAGGTTCTACGCAGTATTTT.

This chain links TRBV28 with TRBJ1-1, with D perhaps matching TRBD1 (5 bases). This CDR3 contains 13 residues. Per the germline V gene, CDR1 is MDHEN and CDR2 is SYDVKM. Trimming removed 5 bases at V and 8 bases at J, with 15 bases between. In DNA form, the CDR3 reads TGTGCCAGCAGTCCCCACGGGGGTGGCGAAGCTTTCTTT. Translated: CASSPHGGGEAFF.

The chain carries TRBV19 and TRBJ2-5, with TRBD2 matching over 9 bases. Germline V gives CDR1 LNHDA, CDR2 SQIVND (reference sequence). The junction had 6 bases not matched to a gene; V was cut back by 5 bases and J by 2 bases. The CDR3 totals 15 residues. The CDR3 coding sequence is TGTGCCAGTAGTCAGGTTAGCGGGAGACAAGAGACCCAGTACTTC. This gives the protein CASSQVSGRQETQYF. The full variable domain, completed using reference TRBV19 and TRBJ2-5, is DGGITQSPKYLFRKEGQNVTLSCEQNLNHDAMYWYRQDPGQGLRLIYYSQIVNDFQKGDIAEGYSVSREKKESFPLTVTSAQKNPTAFYLCASSQVSGRQETQYFGPGTRLLVL.

The chain uses TRBV11-3 and TRBJ2-2; perhaps TRBD2 as D (5 bases). The CDR3 runs 15 residues. The germline gives CDR1 SGHNT, CDR2 YENEEA. Trimming stripped 4 bases from V and 2 bases from J, with 11 bases between. The CDR3 reads CASSWRTSNTGELFF. The CDR3 region has the DNA TGTGCCAGCAGCTGGCGGACTTCCAACACCGGGGAGCTGTTTTTT.

The chain joins TRBV7-9 to TRBJ2-1, with TRBD2 identical over 10 bases. The length of the CDR3 is 15 residues. V lost 2 bases, J lost 2 bases, and 0 bases stayed unmatched. Germline V CDR1 and CDR2: SEHNR, FQNEAQ (reference sequence). Here the CDR3 reads CASSLTSGTYNEQFF. The CDR3 bases are TGTGCCAGCAGCTTAACTAGCGGGACCTACAATGAGCAGTTCTTC.

The V call is TRBV28, the J call TRBJ1-4; no reliable D call. Germline V lookup: CDR1 MDHEN, CDR2 SYDVKM. Trimming shortened V by 5 bases and J by 3 bases, and 13 bases separated the two germline ends. The CDR3 extends over 15 amino acids. The CDR3 loop is CASSPPWMSNEKLFF. Written as DNA, the CDR3 is TGTGCCAGCAGTCCCCCGTGGATGTCTAATGAAAAACTGTTTTTT.

The chain has TRBV28 and TRBJ1-4; the D gene is possibly TRBD1 (6 bases). The CDR3 extends over 16 amino acids. V shed 5 bases and J shed 7 bases, with 20 bases lying between them. Germline assignment: CDR1 MDHEN and CDR2 SYDVKM. The CDR3 bases are TGTGCCAGCAGTGAAAGGGGGGACTCGCTAGTTGAAAAACTGTTTTTT. Its protein product is CASSERGDSLVEKLFF.

The V gene is TRBV7-8, the J gene TRBJ2-3, with D possibly matching TRBD2 (5 bases). The V and J ends lost 3 bases and 1 base respectively, with 5 bases between them. Germline V lookup: CDR1 SGHVS, CDR2 FQNEAQ. The CDR3 has 13 amino acids. The CDR3 nucleotides read TGTGCCAGCAGCTTCGGGGGCACAGATACGCAGTATTTT. This sequence encodes CASSFGGTDTQYF.